The 29 T cell receptor beta chains reported below all come from one sample, sequenced in a study of shared clonotypes between healthy human individuals. Clones were read by immunoSEQ multiplex PCR, and TCRdb kept only the in-frame ones, dropping some. The sample has 190,000 or so clones; 66% are singletons. The sample taken for sequencing was memory CD4+ T cells sorted from blood. Subset given: CD45RA-negative fraction. These receptor sequences come from a man under 40 in good health.

The chain is built from TRBV10-1 and TRBJ2-7; 9 bases match TRBD1. This CDR3 spans 18 amino acids. The V segment lost 1 base and the J segment 4 bases; nucleotides outside the gene matches: 14. Germline CDR1 WNHNN, CDR2 SYGVQD (reference sequence). The CDR3 DNA sequence: TGCGCCAGCAGTGAGTTAATCGGTATGGGACAGGGCGGTTACGAGCAGTACTTC. Translation gives CASSELIGMGQGGYEQYF.

The CDR3 DNA sequence: TGCAGCGTTGAGGGGCTGGGAATGAGGTACAATGAGCAGTTCTTC. Translated, it gives CSVEGLGMRYNEQFF. The rearrangement uses TRBV29-1 and TRBJ2-1, with D possibly matching TRBD1 (5 bases). V dropped 3 bases and J dropped 4 bases, with 16 bases sitting between them. Per the germline V gene, CDR1 is SQVTM and CDR2 is ANQGSEA. This CDR3 comprises 15 residues.

V is TRBV7-3 and J is TRBJ2-3; D possibly corresponds to TRBD1 (6 bases). Trimming removed 4 bases at V and 1 base at J, with 12 bases between. Germline V gene sequence: CDR1 SGHTA, CDR2 FQGTGA. The length of the CDR3 is 15 residues. The CDR3: CASSWRGGGTDTQYF. CDR3 DNA: TGTGCCAGCAGCTGGAGAGGGGGAGGCACAGATACGCAGTATTTT.

The genes are TRBV18 and TRBJ2-2; 8 nucleotides agree with TRBD2. After removal of 1 base from V and 5 bases from J, the junction contained 6 bases not matched to a gene. The CDR3 extends over 16 amino acids. Per germline, CDR1 KGHSH and CDR2 LQKENI. Here the CDR3 DNA reads TGTGCCAGCTCACCACTCCCAGCGGGAGAGACCGGGGAGCTGTTTTTT. Translating it yields CASSPLPAGETGELFF.

The rearrangement joins TRBV27 to TRBJ2-7; 11 nucleotides line up with TRBD2. V gave up 5 bases and J gave up 3 bases; unmatched junction bases: 9. The CDR3 covers 16 residues. Germline CDR1 reads MNHEY; CDR2 reads SMNVEV (reference sequence). CDR3 loop: CASSPKPLAGGYEQYF. Here the CDR3 DNA reads TGTGCCAGCAGTCCAAAACCCCTAGCGGGAGGCTACGAGCAGTACTTC.

The chain joins TRBV16 to TRBJ1-1; D perhaps matches TRBD1 (5 bases). The V and J ends lost 2 bases and 6 bases respectively, with 13 bases between them. The CDR3 has 14 residues. The germline gives CDR1 KGHSY, CDR2 FQNENV. CDR3 protein: CASSQTIGAAEAFF. CDR3 sequence (DNA): TGTGCCAGCAGCCAAACAATAGGGGCAGCTGAAGCTTTCTTT.

This clone was found a few times. The J gene is TRBJ2-7, the V gene TRBV10-2; TRBD2 agrees at 7 bases. The germline V gene encodes CDR1 WSHSY and CDR2 SAAADI. The V segment lost 8 bases and the J segment 2 bases; nucleotides outside the gene matches: 9. The CDR3 totals 14 residues. CDR3 DNA sequence: TGCGCCAGCGGGAGGGTGGGGGTTACCTACGAGCAGTACTTC. This gives the protein CASGRVGVTYEQYF.

This sequence joins TRBV15 and TRBJ2-7, with unresolved D. The germline V gene has CDR1 LNHNV and CDR2 YYDKDF (reference sequence). V was clipped by 8 bases and J by 2 bases, with 13 bases between them. The CDR3 is made up of 13 amino acids. The CDR3 protein is CATVPNSTYEQYF. As DNA, the CDR3 is TGTGCCACCGTACCTAACAGTACCTACGAGCAGTACTTC.

The chain employs TRBV6-1 and TRBJ1-1, with 7 bases that match TRBD1. V shed 6 bases and J 8 bases; nucleotides not matched to a gene: 12. CDR1 and CDR2 (germline): MNHNS, SASEGT. The CDR3 totals 14 residues. DNA of the CDR3: TGTGCCAGCAGAGGACAGGCCGGATTATCGGAAGCTTTCTTT. This encodes CASRGQAGLSEAFF.

The chain is built from TRBV27 and TRBJ2-1; 7 bases fit TRBD2. Trimming removed 5 bases from V and 5 bases from J; junction bases left unmatched: 9. Germline lookup yields CDR1 MNHEY and CDR2 SMNVEV (reference sequence). CDR3 length: 15 amino acids. CDR3 residues: CASSARTRNDNEQFF. The CDR3 nucleotides are TGTGCCAGCAGTGCAAGGACTAGAAACGACAATGAGCAGTTCTTC.

The rearrangement uses TRBV6-1 and TRBJ2-2, with D possibly TRBD2 on 5 matching bases. Per the germline V gene, CDR1 is MNHNS and CDR2 is SASEGT. The CDR3 is 14 amino acids. The V and J ends lost 6 bases and 4 bases respectively, with 12 bases between them. In DNA form, the CDR3 reads TGTGCCAGCAGCCGGACTCTACCCACCGGGGAGCTGTTTTTT. Residues: CASSRTLPTGELFF.

The chain combines TRBV7-2 with TRBJ2-5, with D possibly matching TRBD2 (6 bases). This CDR3 contains 15 residues. V lost 1 base, J lost 0 bases, and 9 bases lay in between. Germline-derived CDR1 and CDR2 are SGHTA and FQGNSA. DNA of the CDR3: TGTGCCAGCAGCTTAGTCAGGGACTACCAAGAGACCCAGTACTTC. It translates to CASSLVRDYQETQYF.

The J gene is TRBJ2-7, the V gene TRBV4-3, with 9 bases aligning to TRBD1. This CDR3 spans 15 amino acids. Germline lookup yields CDR1 LGHNA and CDR2 YSLEER. Germline trimming cut 1 base from V and 4 bases from J; bases unmatched to any gene: 5. CDR3: CASSQVGTGPYEQYF. The CDR3 coding sequence is TGCGCCAGCAGCCAAGTAGGGACAGGGCCTTACGAGCAGTACTTC.

Remarks on this clone: The same CDR3 arises from other DNA sequences in this sample as well. V gene TRBV6-4 combines with J gene TRBJ2-3; 12 positions match TRBD2. The V gene end was trimmed by 6 bases and the J gene end by 3 bases; junction bases not matched to a gene: 1. The length of the CDR3 is 14 residues. Per germline, CDR1 MRHNA and CDR2 SNTAGT. The CDR3: CASSLAGGTDTQYF. DNA of the CDR3: TGTGCCAGCAGCCTAGCGGGAGGGACAGATACGCAGTATTTT.

This chain links TRBV10-3 with TRBJ2-1; maybe TRBD2 (5 bases). Germline values: CDR1 ENHRY, CDR2 SYGVKD. The CDR3 totals 13 residues. Trimming removed 6 bases from V and 8 bases from J, with 14 bases in between. The CDR3 sequence is CAISYGPGDEQFF. CDR3 in DNA: TGTGCCATCAGCTACGGACCCGGGGATGAGCAGTTCTTC.

V is TRBV18 and J is TRBJ2-5; D is ambiguous. This CDR3 has 13 residues. Trimming shortened V by 2 bases and J by 7 bases, and 11 bases separated the two germline ends. In germline, CDR1 is KGHSH, CDR2 LQKENI. The CDR3 region is CASSPGEKGTQYF. The CDR3 DNA sequence: TGTGCCAGCTCACCAGGAGAAAAAGGGACCCAGTACTTC.

V and J are TRBV7-9 and TRBJ1-4, with 11 nucleotides matching TRBD1. The CDR3 is made up of 14 amino acids. With V trimmed by 5 bases and J by 8 bases, 4 bases remained unmatched. Germline CDR1 reads SEHNR; CDR2 reads FQNEAQ (reference sequence). The CDR3 here is CASSPGQGEEKLFF. CDR3 nucleotide sequence: TGTGCCAGCAGCCCGGGACAGGGGGAAGAAAAACTGTTTTTT.

The chain joins TRBV2 to TRBJ2-2, with TRBD2 matching 10 bases. The V gene's germline CDR1 is SNHLY and CDR2 FYNNEI. V trimming: 7 bases; J trimming: 5 bases; junction bases outside the gene matches: 10. This CDR3 comprises 16 residues. The CDR3: CASIKEREGLTGELFF. CDR3 nucleotides: TGTGCCAGCATAAAAGAGCGGGAGGGCCTTACCGGGGAGCTGTTTTTT.

The chain combines TRBV5-4 with TRBJ2-3; the D gene is possibly TRBD2 (6 bases). Between the trimmed V and J ends, which lost 0 bases and 0 bases, there was a span of 11 bases. The length of the CDR3 is 16 residues. Germline CDR1 reads SGHNT; CDR2 reads YYREEE (reference sequence). CDR3 residues: CASSLGVAASTDTQYF. CDR3 bases: TGTGCCAGCAGCTTGGGAGTAGCGGCTAGCACAGATACGCAGTATTTT.

The chain couples TRBV11-3 to TRBJ2-7; 12 positions match TRBD1. Germline trimming cut 4 bases from V and 3 bases from J; bases unmatched to any gene: 10. This CDR3 has 17 residues. The germline CDR1 and CDR2 sequences are SGHNT and YENEEA. The CDR3 sequence is CASSSGTGGDEDYEQYF. CDR3 in DNA: TGTGCCAGCAGCTCCGGGACAGGGGGCGATGAGGACTACGAGCAGTACTTC.

The chain combines TRBV18 with TRBJ2-7, with D possibly matching TRBD1 (6 bases). Trimming shortened V by 0 bases and J by 2 bases, and 17 bases separated the two germline ends. CDR1 and CDR2 (germline): KGHSH, LQKENI. The CDR3 is 17 amino acids. CDR3 coding DNA: TGTGCCAGCTCACCACCGATCCCACAGGGTTCCGCCTACGAGCAGTACTTC. Amino acid sequence: CASSPPIPQGSAYEQYF.

The CDR3 loop is CASSPTGLQETQYF. The CDR3 nucleotides read TGTGCCAGCAGCCCCACAGGGCTTCAAGAGACCCAGTACTTC. V and J are TRBV7-8 and TRBJ2-5, with a weak D call TRBD1 (6 bases). CDR1 and CDR2 from the germline V gene are SGHVS and FQNEAQ. Trimming shortened V by 5 bases and J by 2 bases, and 12 bases separated the two germline ends. The CDR3 covers 14 residues.

This clone was counted many times. The genes are TRBV9 and TRBJ2-2; possibly TRBD2 for D (6 bases). CDR1 SGDLS and CDR2 YYNGEE come from the germline V gene. Trimming cost V 0 bases and J 7 bases, with 13 bases left between them. CDR3 size: 15 residues. The CDR3 nucleotides are TGTGCCAGCAGCGTAGCTTCCGCGCGGGGCGGGGAGCTGTTTTTT. Its translation: CASSVASARGGELFF.

The gene calls are TRBV5-4 and TRBJ2-1; 8 positions match TRBD1. Germline CDR1 and CDR2: SGHNT and YYREEE (reference sequence). The CDR3 is made up of 15 amino acids. The V segment lost 4 bases and the J segment 4 bases; nucleotides outside the gene matches: 7. The CDR3 loop is CASSVGYRGYNEQFF. For the CDR3, the DNA is TGTGCCAGCAGCGTGGGATACAGGGGGTACAATGAGCAGTTCTTC.

This chain joins TRBV29-1 and TRBJ2-2; D unclear. The CDR3 sequence is 13 residues long. Germline CDR1 SQVTM, CDR2 ANQGSEA. V gave up 4 bases and J gave up 3 bases, with 9 bases separating them. The CDR3 loop is CSVGVLYTGELFF. The DNA of the CDR3 is TGCAGCGTTGGAGTTTTATACACCGGGGAGCTGTTTTTT.

J is TRBJ1-5 and V is TRBV6-1; D is uncertain. The CDR3 is made up of 15 amino acids. Deletions cut 3 bases from V and 5 bases from J, with 14 bases between. Germline V gives CDR1 MNHNS, CDR2 SASEGT. The CDR3, as DNA: TGTGCCAGCAGTGAGGTCTCGAACACACATCAGCCCCAGCATTTT. Amino acids: CASSEVSNTHQPQHF.

The chain uses TRBV10-3 and TRBJ2-1; the D is unclear. This CDR3 spans 11 amino acids. Germline-derived CDR1 and CDR2 are ENHRY and SYGVKD. Trimming shortened V by 3 bases and J by 8 bases, and 5 bases separated the two germline ends. In nucleotides, the CDR3 is TGTGCCATCAGTGAAACCCATGAGCAGTTCTTC. It translates to CAISETHEQFF.

This sequence joins TRBV15 and TRBJ2-5; possibly TRBD1 for D (6 bases). This CDR3 has 14 residues. Germline V gene lookup returns CDR1 LNHNV and CDR2 YYDKDF (reference sequence). The V end was cut by 6 bases, the J end by 4 bases, with 15 bases between. The chain's CDR3 is CATSSTGISETQYF. The CDR3 nucleotides are TGTGCCACCAGTAGCACAGGGATATCAGAGACCCAGTACTTC.

The rearrangement links TRBV4-2 to TRBJ2-5; weak D call: TRBD1 (5 bases). CDR1 and CDR2 from the germline V gene are LGHNA and YNFKEQ. Trimming removed 5 bases at V and 0 bases at J, with 16 bases between. This CDR3 is built from 16 residues. The CDR3 region has the DNA TGTGCCAGCAGCTCCGAAGGCAGGGCTTACCAAGAGACCCAGTACTTC. This sequence encodes CASSSEGRAYQETQYF.